The 9 T cell receptor beta chains presented below share a single source sample, sequenced in a study of OX40 agonist ivuxolimab in advanced cancers. Library preparation employed the immunoSEQ multiplex PCR assay. The immuneACCESS repertoire file appears here via TCRdb, limited to in-frame rearrangements. These files lack a portion of the clones; in checked studies, under half of the deficit traces to unresolved V genes, and the cause of the others is not known. The sample has fewer than 85,000 clones on record, about 77% of them singletons. The ten biggest clones cover 1.6% of the sample. The material sequenced was CD4+ or CD8+ T cells sorted from blood, taken in a trial of the OX40 agonist ivuxolimab. All receptors derive from an adult with an advanced solid tumor such as melanoma, head and neck, liver or kidney cancer.

This clone came up once. The chain links TRBV18 to TRBJ1-2, with 9 bases lining up with TRBD1. V lost 0 bases to trimming and J lost 3 bases; unmatched junction nucleotides: 8. The CDR3 runs to 17 residues. Germline lookup yields CDR1 KGHSH and CDR2 LQKENI. The CDR3 region has the DNA TGTGCCAGCTCACCACCGGTGGGGACAGGGAGCGACTATGGCTACACCTTC. It is translated as CASSPPVGTGSDYGYTF.

This sequence joins TRBV4-1 and TRBJ2-3, with D uncertain. V was pared by 1 base and J by 6 bases, with 17 bases between. The CDR3 spans 16 residues. Looked up from germline, CDR1 is MGHRA and CDR2 is YSYEKL. As DNA, the CDR3 is TGCGCCAGCAGCCAAGGCCCCTCTTTACAGTTTGATACGCAGTATTTT. Amino acids: CASSQGPSLQFDTQYF.

The V and J genes are TRBV5-1 and TRBJ1-4, with a weak D call TRBD1 (5 bases). Germline loops: CDR1 SGHRS, CDR2 YFSETQ. This CDR3 is built from 13 residues. V lost 4 bases, J lost 6 bases, and 10 bases lay in between. CDR3 residues: CASSLGTYEKLFF. As DNA, the CDR3 is TGCGCCAGCAGCCTCGGGACGTATGAAAAACTGTTTTTT.

The rearrangement uses TRBV2 and TRBJ2-7; the match to TRBD1 covers 8 bases. This CDR3 comprises 13 residues. Germline CDR1 reads SNHLY; CDR2 reads FYNNEI. V lost 9 bases, J lost 7 bases, and 11 bases stayed unmatched. The CDR3 here is CASRDRLSGEQYF. The CDR3 DNA is TGTGCCAGTCGGGACAGGCTCTCCGGAGAGCAGTACTTC.

The gene calls are TRBV30 and TRBJ1-3; no definite D call. V was cut by 2 bases and J by 0 bases, with 14 bases left in between. Germline CDR1 GTSNPN, CDR2 SVGIG (reference sequence). This CDR3 region has 16 residues. The CDR3 DNA reads as TGTGCCTGGAGTCCGAGGCACGGGAACTCTGGAAACACCATATATTTT. Its translation: CAWSPRHGNSGNTIYF.

J is TRBJ2-2 and V is TRBV10-3; D possibly corresponds to TRBD2 (6 bases). Germline CDR1 is ENHRY and CDR2 is SYGVKD. The ends were cut back, 10 bases at V and 6 bases at J, with 18 bases in the middle. The CDR3 loop spans 14 amino acids. This chain's CDR3 is CATSAGRGSGELFF. CDR3 nucleotides: TGTGCCACCTCTGCGGGGAGAGGTTCCGGGGAGCTGTTTTTT.

This sequence joins TRBV5-4 and TRBJ1-2; TRBD1 aligns across 7 bases. CDR1 and CDR2 from the germline V gene are SGHNT and YYREEE (reference sequence). Unmatched junction bases numbered 6, after V lost 2 bases and J lost 2 bases. The CDR3 has 15 amino acids. The CDR3 reads CASSFNRGSNYGYTF. The CDR3 nucleotides are TGTGCCAGCAGCTTTAACAGGGGTTCGAACTATGGCTACACCTTC.

V and J are TRBV15 and TRBJ1-1; no clear D gene. CDR1 and CDR2 (germline): LNHNV, YYDKDF (reference sequence). Trimming took 0 bases from V and 4 from J, leaving 12 bases between them. This CDR3 comprises 15 residues. In DNA form, the CDR3 reads TGTGCCACCAGCAGAGATCGGACGGGGAGCACTGAAGCTTTCTTT. It translates to CATSRDRTGSTEAFF.

This rearrangement joins TRBV6-1 to TRBJ1-5; no definite D call. Germline CDR1 MNHNS, CDR2 SASEGT. Trimming took off 2 bases at V and 5 bases at J, with 4 bases between the two ends. The CDR3 contains 12 residues. The CDR3 DNA reads as TGTGCCAGCAGTGAACAGGATCAGCCCCAGCATTTT. Residues: CASSEQDQPQHF.